These 15 T cell receptor beta chains originate from one sample sequenced in a study of T-cell reconstitution after alpha-beta-depleted transplantation in children. Unique molecular identifiers were used in preparing the TCRbeta library. TCRdb re-called the PCR reads through MiXCR, storing one row per CDR3 protein. The sample consists of 450,000 to 600,000 distinct CDR3 sequences, approximately 20% of them appearing once. The sequenced sample was PBMCs from the stem cell graft donor, obtained from the stem cell graft. These TCRs come from a human donor who donated a stem cell graft to a child with acute lymphoblastic leukemia.

V gene TRBV29-1 combines with J gene TRBJ2-2; TRBD2 agrees at 11 bases. V was clipped by 4 bases and J by 5 bases; unmatched bases: 12. CDR1 is SQVTM and CDR2 is ANQGSEA in the germline V gene. The CDR3 extends over 17 amino acids. CDR3 nucleotides: TGCAGCGTTGCGTCCCCGACTAGCGGGATCGGAACCGGGGAGCTGTTTTTT. It yields the protein CSVASPTSGIGTGELFF.

There are a few counts of this clonotype. The genes are TRBV24-1 and TRBJ2-2; the match to TRBD1 covers 7 bases. This CDR3 is built from 14 residues. From germline, CDR1 is KGHDR and CDR2 SFDVKD. Unmatched junction bases numbered 7, after V lost 9 bases and J lost 4 bases. The CDR3 nucleotides are TGTGCCACCGGGGACAGTTCGGGCACCGGGGAGCTGTTTTTT. It codes for CATGDSSGTGELFF.

The rearrangement joins TRBV6-6 to TRBJ1-2; D perhaps matches TRBD1 (5 bases). CDR1 and CDR2 (germline): MNHNY, SVGAGI (reference sequence). V lost 5 bases and J 2 bases, leaving 9 bases between the germline ends. This CDR3 contains 13 residues. The CDR3 DNA reads TGTGCCAGCAGTATACAGGAAAACTATGGCTACACCTTC. Its translation is CASSIQENYGYTF.

Many counts were recorded for this clonotype. The chain carries TRBV5-1 and TRBJ1-5; 9 bases match TRBD1. The V gene's germline CDR1 is SGHRS and CDR2 YFSETQ. The CDR3 totals 14 residues. V was pared by 3 bases and J by 4 bases, with 2 bases of the junction left unmatched. The CDR3 region is CASSWTGENQPQHF. As DNA, the CDR3 is TGCGCCAGCAGCTGGACAGGGGAGAATCAGCCCCAGCATTTT.

V gene TRBV5-8 combines with J gene TRBJ2-3; D may be TRBD1 (6 bases). Looked up from germline, CDR1 is SGHTS and CDR2 is YDEGEE. There are 15 residues in the CDR3. With 1 base removed from V and 5 bases from J, the gap between germline ends came to 14 bases. As DNA, the CDR3 is TGTGCCAGCAGCTTGAGGACAGCTGGGAGAGATACGCAGTATTTT. This codes for CASSLRTAGRDTQYF.

This clonotype was detected ten times or more. The CDR3 DNA follows: TGCGCCAGCAGGGGACCTAACACCGGGGAGCTGTTTTTT. This translates into CASRGPNTGELFF. This chain uses TRBV5-1 with TRBJ2-2; D might be TRBD1 or TRBD2, each matching 5 bases. The CDR3 totals 13 residues. Germline loops: CDR1 SGHRS, CDR2 YFSETQ. V gave up 5 bases and J gave up 2 bases, with 7 bases separating them.

The chain is built from TRBV30 and TRBJ1-1, with 8 bases aligning to TRBD1. The V and J ends lost 2 bases and 3 bases, in that order; junction bases with no gene match: 2. The CDR3 length is 13 residues. The germline gives CDR1 GTSNPN, CDR2 SVGIG (reference sequence). CDR3 nucleotides: TGTGCCTGGAGTCTGGACAGGGACACTGAAGCTTTCTTT. It codes for CAWSLDRDTEAFF.

This clonotype was detected only a few times. The chain joins TRBV7-9 to TRBJ1-1; 8 positions agree with TRBD1. CDR1 and CDR2 from the germline V gene are SEHNR and FQNEAQ (reference sequence). CDR3 length: 13 residues. The trim removed 4 bases at V and 8 bases at J, leaving 6 bases unmatched. The CDR3 nucleotides read TGTGCCAGCAGCTATGGACAGGGTGACGAAGCTTTCTTT. It specifies CASSYGQGDEAFF. Drawing the rest from reference TRBV7-9 and TRBJ1-1, the complete variable domain is DTGVSQNPRHKITKRGQNVTFRCDPISEHNRLYWYRQTLGQGPEFLTYFQNEAQLEKSRLLSDRFSAERPKGSFSTLEIQRTEQGDSAMYLCASSYGQGDEAFFGQGTRLTVV.

The sample holds a few counts of this clonotype. The rearrangement links TRBV20-1 to TRBJ2-7; D call uncertain. V was clipped by 5 bases and J by 7 bases, with 18 bases between them. The CDR3 length is 13 residues. Germline-derived CDR1 and CDR2 are DFQATT and SNEGSKA (reference sequence). CDR3 residues: CSASNRPQVEQYF. DNA for the CDR3: TGCAGTGCTTCCAATAGGCCCCAAGTGGAGCAGTACTTC.

This clonotype turned up a few times. This sequence joins TRBV5-1 and TRBJ2-7, with a weak D call TRBD1 (5 bases). The CDR3 is made up of 15 amino acids. The germline V gene has CDR1 SGHRS and CDR2 YFSETQ. Trimming removed 1 base at V and 2 bases at J, with 13 bases between. Here the CDR3 DNA reads TGCGCCAGCAGCTTGTTATCAGACAGCGCCTACGAGCAGTACTTC. Protein sequence: CASSLLSDSAYEQYF.

This clonotype was observed a few times. The CDR3 is CASSLANPSEGQPQHF. CDR3 nucleotides: TGTGCCAGCAGCTTAGCGAACCCTAGCGAGGGACAGCCCCAGCATTTT. The chain has TRBV7-9 and TRBJ1-5; no reliable D call. CDR3 length equals 16 residues. V lost 0 bases, J lost 7 bases, and 16 bases lay in between. Looked up from germline, CDR1 is SEHNR and CDR2 is FQNEAQ (reference sequence).

The chain carries TRBV4-1 and TRBJ2-7; D not certain. The V end lost 4 bases, the J end lost 4 bases, and 20 bases lay between the germline ends. CDR1 MGHRA and CDR2 YSYEKL come from the germline V gene. CDR3 length equals 16 residues. The CDR3, as DNA: TGCGCCAGCAGCCTGGGGATTTCACCAGCCACGTACGAGCAGTACTTC. Protein sequence: CASSLGISPATYEQYF.

The V and J genes are TRBV9 and TRBJ1-4; D is perhaps TRBD1 (5 bases). CDR3 length equals 15 residues. Germline-derived CDR1 and CDR2 are SGDLS and YYNGEE. V was shortened by 0 bases and J by 8 bases, with 14 bases between the two germline ends. CDR3 protein: CASSVEGHLTEKLFF. In nucleotides, the CDR3 is TGTGCCAGCAGCGTAGAGGGGCATCTGACCGAAAAACTGTTTTTT. Together with reference TRBV9 and TRBJ1-4, the CDR3 gives the full variable domain: DSGVTQTPKHLITATGQRVTLRCSPRSGDLSVYWYQQSLDQGLQFLIQYYNGEERAKGNILERFSAQQFPDLHSELNLSSLELGDSALYFCASSVEGHLTEKLFFGSGTQLSVL.

In its sample, this clonotype was seen a few times. This chain uses TRBV30 with TRBJ2-1; 12 nucleotides match TRBD2. The V and J ends lost 0 bases and 4 bases, in that order; junction bases with no gene match: 10. The length of the CDR3 is 18 residues. In germline, CDR1 is GTSNPN, CDR2 SVGIG (reference sequence). The CDR3 sequence: CAWSVVLAGGPRYNEQFF. The CDR3 DNA sequence: TGTGCCTGGAGTGTAGTTCTAGCGGGAGGGCCTAGGTACAATGAGCAGTTCTTC.

This clonotype has a handful of counts. The J gene is TRBJ1-5, the V gene TRBV21-1. TRBV21-1 is designated a pseudogene. This CDR3 spans 11 amino acids. The CDR3 DNA follows: TGTGCCAGCAGCCCGGCGAAAAATGTAAATTTT. Its translation is CASSPAKNVNF.